Each of the 9 T cell receptor beta chains below was sequenced from the same sample in a study of CD8 T cells in Susac syndrome. Random hexamers primed reverse transcription of roughly 0.45 to 1 ug RNA. TCRdb called the immunoSEQ multiplex PCR reads again in MiXCR, with one record for every CDR3 protein. Altogether roughly 130,000 distinct CDR3 sequences are present, roughly 95% being singletons, with the ten largest covering approximately 0.11%. The sample was CD4+ T cells from PBMCs. The receptors shown here come from a human donor with multiple sclerosis.

The chain joins TRBV20-1 to TRBJ2-7, with 9 bases that match TRBD2. J was trimmed by 4 bases and V by 6 bases; bases with no gene match: 7. This CDR3 comprises 13 residues. Germline-derived CDR1 and CDR2 are DFQATT and SNEGSKA (reference sequence). CDR3 sequence (DNA): TGCAGTGCAATCAGCGGGAGGACATACGAGCAGTACTTC. Its protein product is CSAISGRTYEQYF.

The CDR3 DNA follows: TGTGCCAGCAGCCAAGCAGGGGCCCTCTACAATGAGCAGTTCTTC. It codes for CASSQAGALYNEQFF. The V and J genes are TRBV14 and TRBJ2-1, with D possibly matching TRBD1 (6 bases). Germline lookup yields CDR1 SGHDN and CDR2 FVKESK. V was shortened by 1 base and J by 3 bases, with 10 bases between the two germline ends. The CDR3 is 15 amino acids.

The chain recombines TRBV27 with TRBJ2-7, with D maybe TRBD1 (6 bases). Trimming left V 5 bases short and J 9 bases short, with 26 bases between. Germline lookup yields CDR1 MNHEY and CDR2 SMNVEV (reference sequence). The CDR3 covers 16 residues. The CDR3 region has the DNA TGTGCCAGCAGTGCCCAAGGTGTACAGGGTCCCAGCGGGCAGTACTTC. Translation gives CASSAQGVQGPSGQYF.

Points on this clonotype: Relative to the germline gene, one junction end is altered; a read error may explain this. The chain has TRBV20-1 and TRBJ2-5; the D gene is possibly TRBD1 (5 bases). This CDR3 contains 13 residues. Germline CDR1 reads DFQATT; CDR2 reads SNEGSKA (reference sequence). CDR3 coding DNA: TGCAGTGCGAGAGACAGCAACCAAGAGACCCAGTACTTC. Its protein is CSARDSNQETQYF.

The chain is built from TRBV19 and TRBJ2-7; tentative D call: TRBD1 (5 bases). Germline lookup yields CDR1 LNHDA and CDR2 SQIVND (reference sequence). V lost 7 bases and J 0 bases, leaving 16 bases between the germline ends. The CDR3 consists of 15 residues. The CDR3 loop is CASTVTASSSYEQYF. Here the CDR3 DNA reads TGTGCCAGTACCGTGACAGCCTCCAGCTCCTACGAGCAGTACTTC.

The J gene is TRBJ2-1, the V gene TRBV7-9; 12 bases fit TRBD1. Looked up from germline, CDR1 is SEHNR and CDR2 is FQNEAQ (reference sequence). This CDR3 has 16 residues. The ends lost 4 bases at V and 7 bases at J; junction bases unmatched: 8. The CDR3: CASSSRGTGGGNEQFF. DNA of the CDR3: TGTGCCAGCAGCTCTAGAGGGACAGGGGGCGGAAATGAGCAGTTCTTC.

The chain has TRBV20-1 and TRBJ1-4; 8 bases align to TRBD1. Losses at the gene ends were 6 bases for V and 8 bases for J; bases not matched to a gene: 11. CDR3 length: 14 residues. CDR1 DFQATT and CDR2 SNEGSKA come from the germline V gene (reference sequence). Here the CDR3 DNA reads TGCAGTGCGGTTGGACAGGGAAAGAGAGAAAAACTGTTTTTT. Amino acid sequence: CSAVGQGKREKLFF.

The V gene is TRBV24-1, the J gene TRBJ1-5, with 7 bases aligning to TRBD1. There are 15 residues in the CDR3. Germline trimming cut 3 bases from V and 5 bases from J; bases unmatched to any gene: 6. Per the germline V gene, CDR1 is KGHDR and CDR2 is SFDVKD. In DNA form, the CDR3 reads TGTGCCACCAGTGATCCCAGCACAGGGGATCAGCCCCAGCATTTT. This sequence encodes CATSDPSTGDQPQHF.

This clonotype was seen just once. The chain couples TRBV6-5 to TRBJ1-2; 10 positions agree with TRBD1. V lost 4 bases to trimming and J lost 8 bases; unmatched junction nucleotides: 4. This CDR3 contains 13 residues. CDR1 and CDR2 from the germline V gene are MNHEY and SVGAGI. As DNA, the CDR3 is TGTGCCAGCAGTTCGACAGGGGGCAACGGCTACACCTTC. As protein: CASSSTGGNGYTF.